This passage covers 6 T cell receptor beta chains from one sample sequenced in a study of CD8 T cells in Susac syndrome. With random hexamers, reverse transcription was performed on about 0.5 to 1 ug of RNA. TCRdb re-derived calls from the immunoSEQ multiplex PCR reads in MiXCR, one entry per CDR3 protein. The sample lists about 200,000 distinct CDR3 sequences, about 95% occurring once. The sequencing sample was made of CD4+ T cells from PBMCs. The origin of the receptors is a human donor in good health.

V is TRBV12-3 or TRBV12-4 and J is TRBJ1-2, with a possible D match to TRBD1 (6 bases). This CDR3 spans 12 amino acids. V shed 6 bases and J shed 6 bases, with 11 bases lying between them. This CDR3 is CASSHRTDGYTF. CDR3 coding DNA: TGTGCCAGCAGCCATAGGACAGATGGCTACACCTTC.

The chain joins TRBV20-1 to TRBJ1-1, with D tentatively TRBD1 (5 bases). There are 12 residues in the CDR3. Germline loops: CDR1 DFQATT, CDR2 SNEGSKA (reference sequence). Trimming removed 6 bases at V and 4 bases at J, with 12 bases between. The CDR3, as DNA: TGCAGTGCCACGGAAGGGGCCACTGAAGCTTTCTTT. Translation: CSATEGATEAFF.

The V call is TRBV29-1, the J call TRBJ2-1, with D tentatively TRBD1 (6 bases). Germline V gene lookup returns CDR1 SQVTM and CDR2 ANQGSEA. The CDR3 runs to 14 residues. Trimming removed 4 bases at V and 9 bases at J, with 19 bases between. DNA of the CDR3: TGCAGCGTTGGCTCGGCACAGGGCGGTGGTGAGCAGTTCTTC. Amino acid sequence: CSVGSAQGGGEQFF.

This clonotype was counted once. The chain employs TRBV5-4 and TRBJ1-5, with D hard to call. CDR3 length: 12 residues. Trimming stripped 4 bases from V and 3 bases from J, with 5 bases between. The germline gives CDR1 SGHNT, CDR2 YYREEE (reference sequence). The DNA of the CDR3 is TGTGCCAGCAGCGTAGACAATCAGCCCCAGCATTTT. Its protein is CASSVDNQPQHF.

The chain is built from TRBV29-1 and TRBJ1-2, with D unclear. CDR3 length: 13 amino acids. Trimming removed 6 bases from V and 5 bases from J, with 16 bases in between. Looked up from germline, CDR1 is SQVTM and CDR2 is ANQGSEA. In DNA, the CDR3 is TGCAGCGTGGAACATGGGGTTGGGTATGGCTACACCTTC. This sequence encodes CSVEHGVGYGYTF.

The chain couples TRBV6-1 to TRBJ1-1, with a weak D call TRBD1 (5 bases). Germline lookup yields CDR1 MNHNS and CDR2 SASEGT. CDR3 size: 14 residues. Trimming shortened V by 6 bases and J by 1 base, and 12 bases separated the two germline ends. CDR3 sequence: CASRLTAANTEAFF. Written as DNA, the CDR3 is TGTGCCAGCAGACTGACAGCGGCGAACACTGAAGCTTTCTTT.